The present TCR beta chain was sequenced within a study of cytomegalovirus exposure and HLA in healthy donors. Overall study context: A subsequent analysis reported that the 120 or so validation repertoires were produced on the same platform that had also been used for the roughly 700 first-cohort repertoires. Study findings and constraints: Cytomegalovirus-associated status was assigned to about 160 TCR beta chains.

About this clone itself: Antigen specificity is unknown.

Sequencing used immunoSEQ multiplex PCR; TCRdb keeps in-frame clones, though not all of them. The profile shows a few hundred thousand clones, 88% of them singletons. V was cut by 0 bases and J by 4 bases, with 4 bases left in between. Germline CDR1 and CDR2: WNHNN and SYGVQD (reference sequence). This CDR3 is 13 amino acids long. Specimen: PBMCs. This TCR came from a man aged 25 to 45 in good health and CMV-seronegative. V usage is TRBV10-1 and J usage is TRBJ1-5; D unclear. The CDR3 DNA reads as TGCGCCAGCAGTGAGTCCCCAAATCAGCCCCAGCATTTT. Its protein is CASSESPNQPQHF.